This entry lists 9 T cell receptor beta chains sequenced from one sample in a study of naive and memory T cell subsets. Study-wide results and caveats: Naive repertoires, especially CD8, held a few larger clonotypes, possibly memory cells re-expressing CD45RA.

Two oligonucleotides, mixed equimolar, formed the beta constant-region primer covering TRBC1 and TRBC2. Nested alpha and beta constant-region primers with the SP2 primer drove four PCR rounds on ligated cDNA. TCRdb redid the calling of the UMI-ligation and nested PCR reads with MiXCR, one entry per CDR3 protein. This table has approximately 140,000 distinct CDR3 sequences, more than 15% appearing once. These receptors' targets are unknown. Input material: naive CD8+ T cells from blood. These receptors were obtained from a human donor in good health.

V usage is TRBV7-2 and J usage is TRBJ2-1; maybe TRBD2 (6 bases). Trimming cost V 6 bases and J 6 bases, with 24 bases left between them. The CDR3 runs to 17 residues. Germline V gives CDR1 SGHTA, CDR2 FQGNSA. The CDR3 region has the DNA TGTGCCAGCAGAAATACCCGATCGGGCGTGACTAGCAATGAGCAGTTCTTC. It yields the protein CASRNTRSGVTSNEQFF.

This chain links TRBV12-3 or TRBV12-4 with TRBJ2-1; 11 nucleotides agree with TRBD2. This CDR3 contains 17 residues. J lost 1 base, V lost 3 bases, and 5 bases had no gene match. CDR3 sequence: CASSFDSGRVSYNEQFF. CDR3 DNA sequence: TGTGCCAGCAGTTTCGATAGCGGGAGGGTGTCCTACAATGAGCAGTTCTTC.

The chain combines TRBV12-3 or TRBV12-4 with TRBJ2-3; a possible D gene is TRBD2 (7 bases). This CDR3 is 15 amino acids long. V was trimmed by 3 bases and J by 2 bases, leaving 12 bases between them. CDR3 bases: TGTGCCAGCAGTTTTTGGGAGGGGGACACAGATACGCAGTATTTT. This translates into CASSFWEGDTDTQYF.

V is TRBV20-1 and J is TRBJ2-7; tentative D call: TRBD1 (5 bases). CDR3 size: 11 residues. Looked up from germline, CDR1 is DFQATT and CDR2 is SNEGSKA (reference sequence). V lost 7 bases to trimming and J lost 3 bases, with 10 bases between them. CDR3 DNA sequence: TGCAGTGGACAGTTTAACTACGAGCAGTACTTC. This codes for CSGQFNYEQYF.

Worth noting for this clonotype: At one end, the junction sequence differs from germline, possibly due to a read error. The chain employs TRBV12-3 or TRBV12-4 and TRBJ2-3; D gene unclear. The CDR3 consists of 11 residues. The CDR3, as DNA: TGTGTCAGCAGCAGCACAGATACGCAGTATTTT. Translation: CVSSSTDTQYF.

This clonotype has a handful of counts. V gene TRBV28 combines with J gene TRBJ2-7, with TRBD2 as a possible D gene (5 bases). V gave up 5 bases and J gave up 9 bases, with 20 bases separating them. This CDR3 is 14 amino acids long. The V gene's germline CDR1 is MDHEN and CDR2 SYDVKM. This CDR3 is CASSQLGILFAQYF. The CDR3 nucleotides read TGTGCCAGCAGTCAACTAGGAATTTTGTTTGCGCAGTACTTC.

The CDR3 sequence: CASSLRTGDVTDTQYF. CDR3 bases: TGTGCCAGCAGCTTGAGGACAGGGGATGTCACAGATACGCAGTATTTT. The chain links TRBV7-8 to TRBJ2-3; 9 bases line up with TRBD1. The length of the CDR3 is 16 residues. V was clipped by 3 bases and J by 2 bases; unmatched bases: 6. Germline CDR1 is SGHVS and CDR2 is FQNEAQ.

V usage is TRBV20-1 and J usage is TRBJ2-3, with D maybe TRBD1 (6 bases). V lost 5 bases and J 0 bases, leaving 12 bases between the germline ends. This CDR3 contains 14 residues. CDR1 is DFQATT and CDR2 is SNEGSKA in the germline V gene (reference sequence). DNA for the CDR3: TGCAGTGCTGCGACAGGCGCTAGCACAGATACGCAGTATTTT. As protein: CSAATGASTDTQYF.

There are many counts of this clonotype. DNA for the CDR3: TGCGCCAGCAGCCAAGGCCCGACAGTTACCTACGAGCAGTACTTC. The encoded protein is CASSQGPTVTYEQYF. This sequence joins TRBV4-3 and TRBJ2-7, with a possible D match to TRBD1 (5 bases). The CDR3 sequence is 15 residues long. The V and J ends lost 1 base and 2 bases respectively, with 12 bases between them. Germline assignment: CDR1 LGHNA and CDR2 YSLEER.